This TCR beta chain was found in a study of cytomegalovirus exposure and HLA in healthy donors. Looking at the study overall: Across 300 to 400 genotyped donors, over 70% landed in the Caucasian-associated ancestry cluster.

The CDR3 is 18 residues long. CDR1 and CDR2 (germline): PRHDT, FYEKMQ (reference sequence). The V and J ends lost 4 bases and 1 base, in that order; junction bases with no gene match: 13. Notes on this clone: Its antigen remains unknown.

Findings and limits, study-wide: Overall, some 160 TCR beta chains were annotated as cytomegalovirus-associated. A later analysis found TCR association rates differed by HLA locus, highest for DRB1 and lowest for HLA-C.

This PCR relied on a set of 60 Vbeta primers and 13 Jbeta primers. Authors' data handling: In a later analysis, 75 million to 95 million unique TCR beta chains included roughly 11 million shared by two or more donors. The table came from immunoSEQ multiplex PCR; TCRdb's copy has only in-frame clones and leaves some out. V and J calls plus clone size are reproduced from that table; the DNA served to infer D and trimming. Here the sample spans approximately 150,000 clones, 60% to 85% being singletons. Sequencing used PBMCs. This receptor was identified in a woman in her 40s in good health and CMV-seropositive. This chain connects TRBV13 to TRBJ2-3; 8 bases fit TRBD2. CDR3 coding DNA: TGTGCCAGCAGCTCGAGTACGGGGGGGTTGATCCGCACAGATACGCAGTATTTT. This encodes CASSSSTGGLIRTDTQYF.